The rows below give T cell receptor beta chains drawn from one sample of a study of blood T cells in healthy people across ages. TCRdb processed the 5' RACE reads anew with MiXCR; each CDR3 protein has one entry. The table has fewer than 900,000 distinct CDR3 sequences, under 40% seen once. The sequenced sample was blood. Receptor source: a man aged 18 to 30 in good health. CDR3s include the opening cysteine and the closing phenylalanine or tryptophan. D genes are given only for firm matches. Size is omitted from some rows. Given values are once, few, many or a class for expanded clones.

j_call: TRBJ2-5
v_call: TRBV20-1
d_call: TRBD1
clone_size: many
cdr3_aa: CSARDLGQGGETQYF
cdr3_nt: TGCAGTGCTAGAGATCTCGGACAGGGGGGAGAGACCCAGTACTTC

j_call: TRBJ2-4
v_call: TRBV6-2/TRBV6-3
d_call: NA
clone_size: few
cdr3_aa: CASSYGGVGKKDIQYF
cdr3_nt: TGTGCCAGCAGTTACGGTGGGGTCGGGAAGAAGGACATTCAGTACTTC

j_call: TRBJ1-2
v_call: TRBV6-5
d_call: TRBD1
clone_size: once
cdr3_aa: CASSWDRGGTYYGHTF
cdr3_nt: TGTGCCAGCAGTTGGGACAGGGGGGGCACCTACTATGGCCACACCTTC

j_call: TRBJ2-5
v_call: TRBV28
d_call: NA
clone_size: NA
cdr3_aa: CASSLDTRETQYF
cdr3_nt: TGTGCCAGCAGTTTAGATACTAGAGAGACCCAGTACTTC

j_call: TRBJ1-1
v_call: TRBV6-6
d_call: NA
clone_size: NA
cdr3_aa: CASSWQMNTEAFF
cdr3_nt: TGTGCCAGCAGTTGGCAAATGAACACTGAAGCTTTCTTT

j_call: TRBJ2-1
v_call: TRBV20-1
d_call: NA
clone_size: NA
cdr3_aa: CSARPQVEVLCNEQFF
cdr3_nt: TGCAGTGCTAGACCCCAAGTAGAGGTGCTATGCAATGAGCAGTTCTTC

j_call: TRBJ2-2
v_call: TRBV15
d_call: NA
clone_size: NA
cdr3_aa: CATSRDRIGELFF
cdr3_nt: TGTGCCACCAGCAGAGATAGGATAGGGGAGCTGTTTTTT

j_call: TRBJ1-6
v_call: TRBV20-1
d_call: TRBD1
clone_size: few
cdr3_aa: CSATRSGGNSPLHF
cdr3_nt: TGCAGTGCTACGCGGTCAGGGGGCAATTCACCCCTCCACTTT

j_call: TRBJ1-2
v_call: TRBV29-1
d_call: TRBD1
clone_size: NA
cdr3_aa: CSVLQGAYGYTF
cdr3_nt: TGCAGCGTTCTCCAGGGGGCATATGGCTACACCTTC

j_call: TRBJ1-2
v_call: TRBV7-9
d_call: NA
clone_size: few
cdr3_aa: CASSSGPINYGYTF
cdr3_nt: TGTGCCAGCAGCTCCGGACCGATTAACTATGGCTACACCTTC

j_call: TRBJ2-7
v_call: TRBV10-3
d_call: TRBD1
clone_size: once
cdr3_aa: CAISPGTGKYEQYF
cdr3_nt: TGTGCCATCAGCCCCGGGACAGGGAAATATGAGCAGTACTTC

j_call: TRBJ2-5
v_call: TRBV29-1
d_call: NA
clone_size: NA
cdr3_aa: CSVGLFVQETQYF
cdr3_nt: TGCAGCGTAGGACTTTTTGTTCAAGAGACCCAGTACTTC

j_call: TRBJ2-5
v_call: TRBV20-1
d_call: NA
clone_size: NA
cdr3_aa: CSARDPTPFDEQYF
cdr3_nt: TGCAGTGCTAGAGATCCGACACCTTTCGATGAGCAGTACTTC

j_call: TRBJ1-2
v_call: TRBV29-1
d_call: TRBD1
clone_size: NA
cdr3_aa: CSAWDRGTYGYTF
cdr3_nt: TGCAGCGCATGGGACAGGGGTACCTATGGCTACACCTTC

j_call: TRBJ2-2
v_call: TRBV9
d_call: NA
clone_size: NA
cdr3_aa: CASSVSRVRTGELFF
cdr3_nt: TGTGCCAGCAGCGTTTCCAGGGTCAGGACCGGGGAGCTGTTTTTT

j_call: TRBJ2-1
v_call: TRBV6-6
d_call: NA
clone_size: NA
cdr3_aa: CAYGYNEQFF
cdr3_nt: TGTGCCTACGGGTACAATGAGCAGTTCTTC

j_call: TRBJ1-5
v_call: TRBV19
d_call: NA
clone_size: few
cdr3_aa: CASSIASGRQRNQPQHF
cdr3_nt: TGTGCCAGTAGTATTGCCTCCGGGCGGCAGAGAAATCAGCCCCAGCATTTT

j_call: TRBJ2-7
v_call: TRBV7-2
d_call: TRBD2
clone_size: NA
cdr3_aa: CASSRTSGGAGNEQYF
cdr3_nt: TGTGCCAGCAGTCGGACTAGCGGGGGGGCGGGAAATGAGCAGTACTTC

j_call: TRBJ2-7
v_call: TRBV7-2
d_call: TRBD1
clone_size: NA
cdr3_aa: CASSGTGGREQYF
cdr3_nt: TGTGCCAGCAGCGGGACAGGGGGCCGCGAGCAGTACTTC

j_call: TRBJ1-5
v_call: TRBV6-5
d_call: NA
clone_size: NA
cdr3_aa: CASSYSLGANQPQHF
cdr3_nt: TGTGCCAGCAGTTACTCGTTAGGAGCCAATCAGCCCCAGCATTTT

j_call: TRBJ2-3
v_call: TRBV12-3/TRBV12-4
d_call: NA
clone_size: NA
cdr3_aa: CASSLRVGGVTDTQYF
cdr3_nt: TGTGCCAGCAGTTTACGGGTGGGGGGTGTCACAGATACGCAGTATTTT

j_call: TRBJ1-1
v_call: TRBV5-6
d_call: NA
clone_size: NA
cdr3_aa: CASSSGGPGTEAFF
cdr3_nt: TGTGCCAGCAGCTCCGGGGGACCGGGGACTGAAGCTTTCTTT

j_call: TRBJ2-2
v_call: TRBV4-3
d_call: NA
clone_size: NA
cdr3_aa: CASSQVRGSTGELFF
cdr3_nt: TGCGCCAGCAGCCAAGTACGGGGGAGCACCGGGGAGCTGTTTTTT

j_call: TRBJ1-2
v_call: TRBV20-1
d_call: TRBD1
clone_size: NA
cdr3_aa: CSADAGTGGGYGYTF
cdr3_nt: TGCAGTGCCGACGCCGGGACAGGGGGCGGGTATGGCTACACCTTC

j_call: TRBJ2-7
v_call: TRBV18
d_call: NA
clone_size: few
cdr3_aa: CASAPPSYEQYF
cdr3_nt: TGTGCCAGCGCACCGCCCTCCTACGAGCAGTACTTC

j_call: TRBJ2-7
v_call: TRBV6-1
d_call: NA
clone_size: NA
cdr3_aa: CASSPRGPVDNEQYF
cdr3_nt: TGTGCCAGCAGTCCGCGGGGGCCGGTCGACAATGAGCAGTACTTC